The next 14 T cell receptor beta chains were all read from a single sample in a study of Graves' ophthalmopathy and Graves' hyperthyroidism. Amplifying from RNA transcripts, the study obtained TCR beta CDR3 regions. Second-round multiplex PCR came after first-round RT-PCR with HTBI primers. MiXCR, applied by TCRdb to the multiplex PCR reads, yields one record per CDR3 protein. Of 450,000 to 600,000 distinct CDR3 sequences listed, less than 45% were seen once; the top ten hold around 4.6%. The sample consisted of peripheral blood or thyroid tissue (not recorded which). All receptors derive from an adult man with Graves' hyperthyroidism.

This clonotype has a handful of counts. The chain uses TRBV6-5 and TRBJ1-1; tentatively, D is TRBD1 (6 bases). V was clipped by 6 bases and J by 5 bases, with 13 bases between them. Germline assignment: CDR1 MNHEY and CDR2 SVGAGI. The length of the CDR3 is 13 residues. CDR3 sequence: CASRPTGPTEAFF. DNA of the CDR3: TGTGCCAGCAGACCTACAGGGCCGACTGAAGCTTTCTTT.

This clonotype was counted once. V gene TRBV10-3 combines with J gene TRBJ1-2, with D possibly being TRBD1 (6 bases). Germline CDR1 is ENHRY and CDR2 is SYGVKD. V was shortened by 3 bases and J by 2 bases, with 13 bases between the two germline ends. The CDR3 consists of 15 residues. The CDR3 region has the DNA TGTGCCATCAGTGATGACCCGGGGGCGAACTATGGCTACACCTTC. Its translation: CAISDDPGANYGYTF.

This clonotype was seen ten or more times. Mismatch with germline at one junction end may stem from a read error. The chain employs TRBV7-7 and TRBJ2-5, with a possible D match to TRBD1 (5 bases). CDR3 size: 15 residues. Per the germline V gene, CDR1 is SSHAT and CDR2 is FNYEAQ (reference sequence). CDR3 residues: CASSLGDHLQETQYF. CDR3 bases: TGTGCTAGCAGCTTAGGGGATCATTTACAAGAGACCCAGTACTTC.

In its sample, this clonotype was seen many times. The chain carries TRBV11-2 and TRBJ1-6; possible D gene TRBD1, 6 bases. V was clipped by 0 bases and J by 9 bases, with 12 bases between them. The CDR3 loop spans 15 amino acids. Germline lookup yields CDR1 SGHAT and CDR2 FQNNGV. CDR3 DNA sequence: TGTGCCAGCAGCTTAGATATGGGGGCTTCTTCACCCCTCCACTTT. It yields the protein CASSLDMGASSPLHF.

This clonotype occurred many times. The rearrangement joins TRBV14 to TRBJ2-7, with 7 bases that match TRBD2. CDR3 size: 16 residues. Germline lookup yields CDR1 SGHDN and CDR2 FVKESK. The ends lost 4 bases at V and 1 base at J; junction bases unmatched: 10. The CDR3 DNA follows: TGTGCCAGCAGCCCCATAGCGGGTCAAAGATCCTACGAGCAGTACTTC. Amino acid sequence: CASSPIAGQRSYEQYF. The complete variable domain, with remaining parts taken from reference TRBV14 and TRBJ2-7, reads EAGVTQFPSHSVIEKGQTVTLRCDPISGHDNLYWYRRVMGKEIKFLLHFVKESKQDESGMPNNRFLAERTGGTYSTLKVQPAELEDSGVYFCASSPIAGQRSYEQYFGPGTRLTVT.

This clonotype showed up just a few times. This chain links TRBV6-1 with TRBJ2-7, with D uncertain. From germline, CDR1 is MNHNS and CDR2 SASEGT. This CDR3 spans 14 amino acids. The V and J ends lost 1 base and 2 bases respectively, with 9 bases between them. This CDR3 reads CASSEGWVPYEQYF. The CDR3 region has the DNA TGTGCCAGCAGTGAAGGGTGGGTTCCCTACGAGCAGTACTTC.

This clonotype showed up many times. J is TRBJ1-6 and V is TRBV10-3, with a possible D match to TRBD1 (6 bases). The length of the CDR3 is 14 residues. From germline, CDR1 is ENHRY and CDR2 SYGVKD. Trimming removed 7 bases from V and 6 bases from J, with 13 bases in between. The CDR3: CAIKMDSRNSPLHF. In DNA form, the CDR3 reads TGTGCCATCAAGATGGACAGCCGTAATTCACCCCTCCACTTT.

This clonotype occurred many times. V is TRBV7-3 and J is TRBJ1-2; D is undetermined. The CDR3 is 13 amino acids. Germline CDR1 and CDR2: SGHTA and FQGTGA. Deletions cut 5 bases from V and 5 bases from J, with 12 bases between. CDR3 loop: CASSPGVGYGYTF. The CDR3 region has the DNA TGTGCCAGCAGCCCCGGAGTAGGGTATGGCTACACCTTC.

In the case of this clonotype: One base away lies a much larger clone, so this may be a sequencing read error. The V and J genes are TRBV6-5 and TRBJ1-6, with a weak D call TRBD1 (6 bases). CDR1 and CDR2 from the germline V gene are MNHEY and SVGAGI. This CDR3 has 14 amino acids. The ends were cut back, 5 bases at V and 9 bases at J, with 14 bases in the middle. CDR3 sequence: CASSLGQSASPLHF. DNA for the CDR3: TGTGCCAGCAGTCTCGGACAGTCTGCTTCACCCCTCCACTTT.

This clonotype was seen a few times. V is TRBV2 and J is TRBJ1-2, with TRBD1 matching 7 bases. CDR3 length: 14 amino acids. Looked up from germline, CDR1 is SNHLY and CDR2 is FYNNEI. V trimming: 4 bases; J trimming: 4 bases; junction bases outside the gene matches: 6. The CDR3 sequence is CASSASRGSYGYTF. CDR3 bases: TGTGCCAGCAGTGCATCCAGGGGGTCCTATGGCTACACCTTC.

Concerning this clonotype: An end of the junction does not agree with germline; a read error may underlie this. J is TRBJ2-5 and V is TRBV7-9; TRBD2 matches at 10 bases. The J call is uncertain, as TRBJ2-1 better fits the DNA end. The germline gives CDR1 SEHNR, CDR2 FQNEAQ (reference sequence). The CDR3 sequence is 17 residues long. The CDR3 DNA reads TGCGCCAGCAGCCAAGCCGGACTAGCGGAGACAAAGTATGAGCAGTTCTTC. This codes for CASSQAGLAETKYEQFF.

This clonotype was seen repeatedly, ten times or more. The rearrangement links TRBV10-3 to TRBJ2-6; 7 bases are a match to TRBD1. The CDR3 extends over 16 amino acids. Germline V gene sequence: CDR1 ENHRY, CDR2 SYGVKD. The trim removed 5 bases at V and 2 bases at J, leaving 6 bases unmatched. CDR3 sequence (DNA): TGTGCCATCAGTTACAGGGGATCAACTGGGGCCAACGTCCTGACTTTC. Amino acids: CAISYRGSTGANVLTF.

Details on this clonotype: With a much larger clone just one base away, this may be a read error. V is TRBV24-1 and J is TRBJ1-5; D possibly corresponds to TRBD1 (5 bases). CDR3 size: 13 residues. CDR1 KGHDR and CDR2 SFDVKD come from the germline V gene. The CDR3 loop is CATSVSGNQPRHF. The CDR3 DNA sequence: TGTGCCACCAGCGTCTCAGGGAATCAGCCCCGGCATTTT.

CDR3 bases: TGTGCCAGCAGTTACACGACAGGGGGCTATGGCTACACCTTC. This encodes CASSYTTGGYGYTF. The chain uses TRBV6-5 and TRBJ1-2; 9 bases align to TRBD1. The CDR3 spans 14 residues. Germline V CDR1 and CDR2: MNHEY, SVGAGI. Trimming at V came to 2 bases and at J to 4 bases, leaving 2 bases not matched to a gene.